These T cell receptor beta chains were read from a single sample in a study of blood T cells in healthy people across ages. Each CDR3 protein gets one entry after TCRdb re-called the 5' RACE reads with MiXCR. The table has 1.2 million to 1.5 million distinct CDR3 sequences, around 39% seen once. Sequences were obtained from blood. The receptor source for this set is a woman aged 18-35 years in good health. The CDR3 runs from the conserved cysteine through the conserved F or W. The D gene is left open where the match is weak. Rows may omit the clone size; those that give it use once, few, many or a size class.

NA	TRBV20-1	TRBD2	TRBJ2-3	CSASSRLAGGDTQYF	TGCAGTGCTAGTTCTCGACTAGCGGGAGGCGATACGCAGTATTTT
NA	TRBV27	NA	TRBJ2-7	CASSLLAGPTYEQYF	TGTGCCAGCAGTTTACTGGCGGGGCCCACCTACGAGCAGTACTTC
NA	TRBV20-1	NA	TRBJ1-1	CSARDHGDTEAFF	TGCAGTGCTAGAGATCATGGGGACACTGAAGCTTTCTTT
NA	TRBV6-6	TRBD1	TRBJ2-4	CASRGSGTDVAKNIQYF	TGTGCCAGCAGGGGGAGTGGGACAGATGTAGCCAAAAACATTCAGTACTTC
NA	TRBV27	TRBD2	TRBJ2-3	CASSNIGGSTDTQYF	TGTGCCAGCAGTAACATCGGGGGGAGCACAGATACGCAGTATTTT
NA	TRBV20-1	TRBD1	TRBJ2-3	CSASLGQRITDTQYF	TGCAGTGCCAGTCTGGGACAGCGAATCACAGATACGCAGTATTTT
once	TRBV12-3/TRBV12-4	NA	TRBJ1-5	CASSLMRLSNQPQHF	TGTGCCAGCAGTTTAATGAGACTTAGCAATCAGCCCCAGCATTTT
NA	TRBV12-3/TRBV12-4	NA	TRBJ2-2	CASSETGNTGELFF	TGTGCCAGCAGCGAAACAGGGAATACCGGGGAGCTGTTTTTT
NA	TRBV9	TRBD2	TRBJ2-5	CASSPWTSGDFQETQYF	TGTGCCAGCAGCCCCTGGACTAGCGGGGACTTCCAAGAGACCCAGTACTTC
NA	TRBV9	NA	TRBJ2-3	CASSPKGDTQYF	TGTGCCAGCAGCCCCAAGGGAGATACGCAGTATTTT
many	TRBV4-1	TRBD1	TRBJ1-2	CASSQDPRTGGYTF	TGCGCCAGCAGCCAAGATCCGCGGACAGGTGGCTACACCTTC
NA	TRBV28	TRBD1	TRBJ1-1	CASSDRGGAFF	TGTGCCAGCAGTGACAGGGGGGGCGCTTTCTTT
NA	TRBV4-1	NA	TRBJ1-1	CASSQPGAPFGTEAFF	TGCGCCAGCAGCCAACCCGGGGCCCCGTTCGGCACTGAAGCTTTCTTT
few	TRBV9	TRBD2	TRBJ2-3	CASSPGTSGASTDTQYF	TGTGCCAGCAGTCCCGGGACTAGCGGGGCTAGCACAGATACGCAGTATTTT
few	TRBV2	NA	TRBJ2-7	CASSDLRGGYEQYF	TGTGCCAGCAGTGATCTCCGGGGTGGGTACGAGCAGTACTTC
once	TRBV5-1	TRBD1	TRBJ2-1	CASSWRTGFNNEQFF	TGCGCCAGCAGCTGGCGGACAGGGTTCAACAATGAGCAGTTCTTC